This T cell receptor (beta chain) stems from a study of human T cells and chemical hapten exposure. About the research overall: Sensitization used 2% DPC on approximately 2 cm by approximately 2 cm upper inner arm skin.

This CDR3 is 11 amino acids long. Germline CDR1 and CDR2: SGHTA and FQGNSA. V lost 7 bases and J lost 6, with 9 bases in between. Documented time point: patch test 2, 6 weeks after DPC sensitization. Indicated treatment: therapeutic diphenylcyclopropenone sensitization with weekly scalp DPC. This clonotype was seen repeatedly, ten times or more. Its antigen is not identified. MiXCR, run by TCRdb on the RACE reads, gives a single entry per CDR3 protein. The data hold tens of thousands of distinct CDR3 sequences, with around a tenth observed a single time. Findings of the study overall: TCRs whose frequency exceeded 1 in 1000 remained the same following DPC sensitization. Clustering by CDR3 similarity yielded significantly more large clusters from expanded TCRs than controls.

The input for sequencing was whole blood, taken in connection with sensitization to the hapten diphenylcyclopropenone (DPC). The J gene is TRBJ1-2, the V gene TRBV7-2; no clear D gene. This sequence originates from a man younger than 30 with alopecia areata. Some clones in this sample may be carry-over from other donors' samples. In nucleotides, the CDR3 is TGTGCCAGCACGATTGGGGATGGCTACACCTTC. This codes for CASTIGDGYTF.